The 9 T cell receptor beta chains below were found in one sample sequenced in a study of read filtering for tumor transcriptome and immune sequencing. From 300 to 450 ng of RNA, a library with molecular barcoded alpha/delta and beta/gamma adaptors was made. Each CDR3 protein gets one entry after TCRdb re-called the reads with MiXCR. Among tens of thousands of distinct CDR3 sequences, approximately 13% were seen once, and the ten largest hold 45%. The source material was a population of CD138-negative cells sorted from bone marrow. All receptors come from a donor aged 40 or older with multiple myeloma.

This clonotype was counted ten times or more. The chain combines TRBV29-1 with TRBJ2-5; D ambiguous. Germline CDR1 SQVTM, CDR2 ANQGSEA. V was trimmed by 1 base and J by 0 bases, leaving 3 bases between them. This CDR3 has 12 amino acids. The CDR3: CSVEVNQETQYF. The CDR3 DNA reads TGCAGCGTTGAAGTCAACCAAGAGACCCAGTACTTC.

This clonotype was detected a few times. V gene TRBV7-2 combines with J gene TRBJ2-3, with 9 bases fitting TRBD2. This CDR3 has 16 residues. After removal of 1 base from V and 7 bases from J, the junction contained 9 bases not matched to a gene. Looked up from germline, CDR1 is SGHTA and CDR2 is FQGNSA. In DNA form, the CDR3 reads TGTGCCAGCAGCTTAGTTGCGGCGGGAGGGCCAAATACGCAGTATTTT. Its protein is CASSLVAAGGPNTQYF.

The chain carries TRBV7-9 and TRBJ1-1; D is ambiguous. The germline gives CDR1 SEHNR, CDR2 FQNEAQ (reference sequence). The CDR3 extends over 12 amino acids. V lost 2 bases to trimming and J lost 2 bases, with 3 bases between them. The CDR3 sequence: CASSLYNTEAFF. The DNA for the CDR3 is TGTGCCAGCAGCTTATACAACACTGAAGCTTTCTTT.

The table lists this clonotype with many counts. This chain joins TRBV28 and TRBJ2-7, with TRBD2 as a possible D gene (6 bases). V gave up 6 bases and J gave up 6 bases, with 21 bases separating them. Germline lookup yields CDR1 MDHEN and CDR2 SYDVKM. The CDR3 spans 15 residues. The CDR3: CASSATGASLGEQYF. CDR3 DNA: TGTGCCAGCAGCGCAACGGGAGCCAGCCTTGGCGAGCAGTACTTC.

Ten or more counts support this clonotype. The chain combines TRBV4-1 with TRBJ1-1; D is perhaps TRBD1 (5 bases). The CDR3 loop spans 13 amino acids. Trimming removed 7 bases at V and 4 bases at J, with 13 bases between. In germline, CDR1 is MGHRA, CDR2 YSYEKL. The DNA of the CDR3 is TGCGCCAGCACATCTAGGGGAGGCACTGAAGCTTTCTTT. Protein: CASTSRGGTEAFF.

This clonotype was detected ten times or more. This chain links TRBV5-1 with TRBJ1-4; D remains unclear. The CDR3 consists of 13 residues. V lost 3 bases and J lost 8, with 11 bases in between. CDR1 and CDR2 (germline): SGHRS, YFSETQ. As DNA, the CDR3 is TGCGCCAGCAGCTCCTTAGACCGGGAAAAACTGTTTTTT. Its translation: CASSSLDREKLFF.

This clonotype was picked up a small number of times. The V and J genes are TRBV20-1 and TRBJ2-5; TRBD2 might be the D (6 bases). The CDR3 loop spans 14 amino acids. In germline, CDR1 is DFQATT, CDR2 SNEGSKA (reference sequence). The V and J ends lost 6 bases and 4 bases respectively, with 18 bases between them. CDR3 DNA sequence: TGCAGTGCCCCCCGACTGGACGGGGGAGAGACCCAGTACTTC. Protein sequence: CSAPRLDGGETQYF.

This clonotype occurred many times. The chain is built from TRBV19 and TRBJ2-1; weak D call: TRBD2 (6 bases). The CDR3 has 15 residues. The V gene's germline CDR1 is LNHDA and CDR2 SQIVND (reference sequence). Trimming removed 2 bases at V and 2 bases at J, with 10 bases between. As DNA, the CDR3 is TGTGCCAGTAGTATAAGTGGGAGGACCTACAATGAGCAGTTCTTC. This translates into CASSISGRTYNEQFF. Full variable domain (outside the CDR3, taken from reference TRBV19 and TRBJ2-1): DGGITQSPKYLFRKEGQNVTLSCEQNLNHDAMYWYRQDPGQGLRLIYYSQIVNDFQKGDIAEGYSVSREKKESFPLTVTSAQKNPTAFYLCASSISGRTYNEQFFGPGTRLTVL.

This clonotype has ten or more counts. J is TRBJ2-7 and V is TRBV29-1; D unclear. CDR3 size: 12 residues. V lost 3 bases and J 3 bases, leaving 9 bases between the germline ends. CDR1 and CDR2 from the germline V gene are SQVTM and ANQGSEA. CDR3 nucleotide sequence: TGCAGCGTTGAGGGTCCCCGCTACGAGCAGTACTTC. Translating it yields CSVEGPRYEQYF.